There are a few counts of the clone carrying this TCR beta chain. The antigen remains unidentified. This CDR3 has 11 amino acids. Per germline, CDR1 SNHLY and CDR2 FYNNEI. Trimming removed 7 bases from V and 4 bases from J, with 5 bases in between. Libraries were prepared by immunoSEQ multiplex PCR; TCRdb keeps only in-frame clonotypes and omits some of them. The sample has approximately 14,000 clones, about 70% seen once; the top ten hold roughly a tenth. This sample was included in a study of CD4+ T cells in melanoma. General study findings and limits: CD8+ T cell, macrophage and B cell function reportedly correlated with neoantigen-specific CD4+ T cells. In melanoma, neoantigen-specific CD4+ T cells reportedly differed in differentiation state.

This clonotype was obtained from a human donor with melanoma. This chain connects TRBV2 to TRBJ2-1; no firm D call. Sequencing input: cells from a culture (not recorded whether cultured in vitro). CDR3 nucleotides: TGTGCCAGCAACGGTTACAATGAGCAGTTCTTC. It encodes CASNGYNEQFF.